This T cell receptor (beta chain) emerged from a study of shared clonotypes between healthy human individuals. This CDR3 is built from 14 residues. In germline, CDR1 is MNHNY, CDR2 SVGAGI (reference sequence). V lost 6 bases and J lost 5, with 14 bases in between. Study observations and caveats: Collection of samples was limited to blood; tissue repertoires likely differ.

Selected positively for CCR7 and CD45RO-negative, naive CD8 cells excluded terminally differentiated effector memory CD45RA+ cells. In the study's own analysis: Filtering of immunoSEQ junctional sequences could not match full-length read filtering. TCRdb keeps only in-frame clones here, not all; method: immunoSEQ multiplex PCR. That table is the source of V, J and clone size, and D and trimming were worked out from the DNA. The sample shows over 2 million clones, 85% to 95% of them seen only once. To note about this clone: Its antigen is undetermined.

The sequenced sample consisted of naive CD8+ T cells sorted from blood. This TCR came from a man aged 18 to 29 in good health. V usage is TRBV6-6 and J usage is TRBJ1-5, with D uncertain. CDR3 loop: CASSPNGVHQPQHF. The CDR3 region has the DNA TGTGCCAGCAGCCCAAACGGGGTTCATCAGCCCCAGCATTTT.